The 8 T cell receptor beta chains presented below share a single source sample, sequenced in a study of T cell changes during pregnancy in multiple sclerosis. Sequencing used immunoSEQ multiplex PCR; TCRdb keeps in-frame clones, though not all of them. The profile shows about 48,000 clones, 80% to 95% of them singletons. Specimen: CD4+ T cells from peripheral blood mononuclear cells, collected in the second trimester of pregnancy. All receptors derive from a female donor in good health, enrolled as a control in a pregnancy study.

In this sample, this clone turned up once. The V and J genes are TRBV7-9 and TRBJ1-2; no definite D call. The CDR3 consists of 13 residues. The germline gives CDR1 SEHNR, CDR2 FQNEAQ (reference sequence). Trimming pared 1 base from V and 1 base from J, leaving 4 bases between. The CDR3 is CASSLDYNYGYTF. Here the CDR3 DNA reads TGTGCCAGCAGCTTAGACTATAACTATGGCTACACCTTC. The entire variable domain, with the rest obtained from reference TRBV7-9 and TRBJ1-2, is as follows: DTGVSQNPRHKITKRGQNVTFRCDPISEHNRLYWYRQTLGQGPEFLTYFQNEAQLEKSRLLSDRFSAERPKGSFSTLEIQRTEQGDSAMYLCASSLDYNYGYTFGSGTRLTVV.

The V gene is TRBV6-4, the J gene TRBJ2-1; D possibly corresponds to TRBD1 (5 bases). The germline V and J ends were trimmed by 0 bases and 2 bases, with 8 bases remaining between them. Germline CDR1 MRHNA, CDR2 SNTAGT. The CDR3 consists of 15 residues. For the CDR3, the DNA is TGTGCCAGCAGTGACTCGGAAGGGGCCTACAATGAGCAGTTCTTC. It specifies CASSDSEGAYNEQFF.

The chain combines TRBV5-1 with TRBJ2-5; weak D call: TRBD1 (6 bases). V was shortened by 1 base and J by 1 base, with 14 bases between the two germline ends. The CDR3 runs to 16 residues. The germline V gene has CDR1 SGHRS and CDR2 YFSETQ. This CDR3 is CASSLTGPGPQETQYF. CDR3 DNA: TGCGCCAGCAGCTTGACAGGGCCTGGGCCCCAAGAGACCCAGTACTTC.

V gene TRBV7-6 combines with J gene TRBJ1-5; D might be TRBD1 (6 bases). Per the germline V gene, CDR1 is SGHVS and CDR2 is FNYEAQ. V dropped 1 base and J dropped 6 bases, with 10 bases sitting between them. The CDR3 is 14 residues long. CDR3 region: CASSLGQASQPQHF. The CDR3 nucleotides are TGTGCCAGCAGCTTAGGACAGGCGTCTCAGCCCCAGCATTTT.

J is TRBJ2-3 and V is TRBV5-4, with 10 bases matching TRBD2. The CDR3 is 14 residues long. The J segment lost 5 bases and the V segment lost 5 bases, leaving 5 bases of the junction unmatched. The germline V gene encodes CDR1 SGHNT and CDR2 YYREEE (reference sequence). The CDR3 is CASSLAGAKDTQYF. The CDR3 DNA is TGTGCCAGCAGTCTAGCGGGAGCTAAAGATACGCAGTATTTT.

The CDR3 loop reads CASSTTGQTGELFF. The CDR3 nucleotides read TGTGCCAGTAGTACGACAGGGCAGACCGGGGAGCTGTTTTTT. V is TRBV19 and J is TRBJ2-2; 7 positions match TRBD1. V dropped 4 bases and J dropped 5; count of bases not matched to a gene: 4. Germline CDR1 and CDR2: LNHDA and SQIVND (reference sequence). This CDR3 has 14 amino acids.

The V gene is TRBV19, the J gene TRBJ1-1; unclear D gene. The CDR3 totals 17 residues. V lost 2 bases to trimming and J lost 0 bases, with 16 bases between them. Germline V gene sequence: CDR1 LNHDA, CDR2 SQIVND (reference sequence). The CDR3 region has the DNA TGTGCCAGTAGTATATCCCCGTTTAGAGTGATGAACACTGAAGCTTTCTTT. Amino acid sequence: CASSISPFRVMNTEAFF.

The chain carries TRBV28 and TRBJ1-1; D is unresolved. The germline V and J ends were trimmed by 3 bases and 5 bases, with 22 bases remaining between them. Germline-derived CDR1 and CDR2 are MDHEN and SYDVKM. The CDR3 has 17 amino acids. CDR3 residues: CASSLWGVRKRQTEAFF. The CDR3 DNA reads TGTGCCAGCAGTTTGTGGGGAGTCAGAAAACGTCAAACTGAAGCTTTCTTT.